What follows are 31 T cell receptor beta chains derived from one specimen sequenced in a study of chemoradiotherapy in HPV16-positive cancers. Sequencing used immunoSEQ multiplex PCR; TCRdb keeps in-frame clones, though not all of them. This table holds under 5,500 clones, roughly 85% found once. The specimen comprised tumor tissue, sampled from a patient who underwent chemoradiotherapy. All receptors derive from a human donor with HPV-associated anogenital cancer.

The chain joins TRBV6-5 to TRBJ2-3, with 10 nucleotides matching TRBD2. Germline V gene sequence: CDR1 MNHEY, CDR2 SVGAGI. This CDR3 contains 14 residues. The junction had 1 base not matched to a gene; V was cut back by 2 bases and J by 5 bases. In nucleotides, the CDR3 is TGTGCCAGCAGTTACGGGACTAGCGAAGATACGCAGTATTTT. Protein: CASSYGTSEDTQYF.

The chain uses TRBV7-2 and TRBJ2-3, with TRBD2 identical over 8 bases. CDR3 length equals 15 residues. Trimming at V came to 8 bases and at J to 1 base, leaving 8 bases not matched to a gene. Germline assignment: CDR1 SGHTA and CDR2 FQGNSA. The CDR3 sequence is CASSAGGVRTDTQYF. The CDR3 region has the DNA TGTGCCAGCTCGGCGGGGGGCGTACGCACAGATACGCAGTATTTT.

The chain couples TRBV5-1 to TRBJ2-2; TRBD2 matches at 9 bases. The CDR3 spans 16 residues. The ends lost 0 bases at V and 0 bases at J; junction bases unmatched: 0. The germline V gene encodes CDR1 SGHRS and CDR2 YFSETQ. This CDR3 reads CASSLASGANTGELFF. CDR3 in DNA: TGCGCCAGCAGCTTGGCTAGCGGGGCGAACACCGGGGAGCTGTTTTTT.

The genes are TRBV11-3 and TRBJ2-1; D may correspond to TRBD1 or TRBD2 (6 bases each). CDR1 SGHNT and CDR2 YENEEA come from the germline V gene. This CDR3 has 16 residues. V was clipped by 5 bases and J by 9 bases, with 23 bases between them. This CDR3 is CASSALRGQSTGEQFF. As DNA, the CDR3 is TGTGCCAGCAGCGCATTACGGGGGCAATCTACGGGTGAGCAGTTCTTC.

This clone occurred a few times. V gene TRBV7-9 combines with J gene TRBJ2-7; the match to TRBD1 covers 9 bases. Germline V lookup: CDR1 SEHNR, CDR2 FQNEAQ (reference sequence). This CDR3 has 17 residues. Germline trimming cut 3 bases from V and 3 bases from J; bases unmatched to any gene: 12. For the CDR3, the DNA is TGTGCCAGCAGCTTGGGGAAACGGGGACAGGGACTCTACGAGCAGTACTTC. Its translation: CASSLGKRGQGLYEQYF. Using reference TRBV7-9 and TRBJ2-7 for the parts outside the CDR3, the full variable domain is DTGVSQNPRHKITKRGQNVTFRCDPISEHNRLYWYRQTLGQGPEFLTYFQNEAQLEKSRLLSDRFSAERPKGSFSTLEIQRTEQGDSAMYLCASSLGKRGQGLYEQYFGPGTRLTVT.

The CDR3 DNA follows: TGCGCCAGCAGCTTTAGTCAGGGTAACACCGGGGAGCTGTTTTTT. This encodes CASSFSQGNTGELFF. The chain carries TRBV5-1 and TRBJ2-2, with a weak D call TRBD1 (5 bases). The CDR3 is 15 amino acids. V was cut by 2 bases and J by 2 bases, with 10 bases left in between. Germline V gene lookup returns CDR1 SGHRS and CDR2 YFSETQ.

The chain couples TRBV6-1 to TRBJ1-2; D unresolved. CDR3 size: 14 residues. Germline V CDR1 and CDR2: MNHNS, SASEGT. Deletions cut 3 bases from V and 4 bases from J, with 12 bases between. The DNA for the CDR3 is TGTGCCAGCAGTGAGGCCAGGACCACCTATGGCTACACCTTC. Encoded protein: CASSEARTTYGYTF.

In nucleotides, the CDR3 is TGTGCCTGGAGTGTACAGCAGGGGGCAGGGTACACCTTC. It is translated as CAWSVQQGAGYTF. The J gene is TRBJ1-2, the V gene TRBV30; 8 bases map to TRBD1. Germline trimming cut 0 bases from V and 11 bases from J; bases unmatched to any gene: 8. The CDR3 consists of 13 residues. Germline loops: CDR1 GTSNPN, CDR2 SVGIG (reference sequence).

This clone appeared a few times. The V call is TRBV6-1, the J call TRBJ1-5; possible D gene TRBD1, 5 bases. Germline values: CDR1 MNHNS, CDR2 SASEGT. V lost 2 bases and J 8 bases, leaving 13 bases between the germline ends. The CDR3 is 14 residues long. CDR3 region: CASSENWGYEPQHF. The CDR3 DNA is TGTGCCAGCAGTGAAAATTGGGGGTACGAGCCCCAGCATTTT.

The V call is TRBV6-5, the J call TRBJ2-1; a possible D gene is TRBD2 (6 bases). The CDR3 sequence is 15 residues long. The germline gives CDR1 MNHEY, CDR2 SVGAGI. The V and J ends lost 9 bases and 4 bases respectively, with 19 bases between them. The CDR3 loop is CASRIGDLIYNEQFF. DNA of the CDR3: TGTGCCAGTAGGATAGGGGACTTAATATACAATGAGCAGTTCTTC.

This sequence joins TRBV7-2 and TRBJ1-3; D uncertain. The germline V gene encodes CDR1 SGHTA and CDR2 FQGNSA. CDR3 size: 13 residues. Trimming pared 4 bases from V and 0 bases from J, leaving 4 bases between. The CDR3 sequence is CASSWGSGNTIYF. In nucleotides, the CDR3 is TGTGCCAGCAGCTGGGGCTCTGGAAACACCATATATTTT.

A few counts support this clone. This specimen includes other DNA sequences encoding the same CDR3. J is TRBJ1-1 and V is TRBV19, with a weak D call TRBD1 (6 bases). The CDR3 is 14 residues long. Deletions cut 6 bases from V and 2 bases from J, with 13 bases between. From germline, CDR1 is LNHDA and CDR2 SQIVND (reference sequence). The CDR3 loop is CASSPGGTNTEAFF. The CDR3 coding sequence is TGTGCCAGTAGCCCGGGGGGCACTAACACTGAAGCTTTCTTT. The entire variable domain, with the rest obtained from reference TRBV19 and TRBJ1-1, is as follows: DGGITQSPKYLFRKEGQNVTLSCEQNLNHDAMYWYRQDPGQGLRLIYYSQIVNDFQKGDIAEGYSVSREKKESFPLTVTSAQKNPTAFYLCASSPGGTNTEAFFGQGTRLTVV.

CDR3 coding DNA: TGTGCCAGCAGCCGGGACAGGGGGTCTTGGAGGGAGCAGTACTTC. Protein product: CASSRDRGSWREQYF. The chain employs TRBV21-1 and TRBJ2-7; the DNA was not compared with TRBD1, the D call given in the table. TRBV21-1 is described as a pseudogene. The CDR3 is 15 amino acids.

The chain recombines TRBV6-5 with TRBJ2-1; the D gene is possibly TRBD2 (6 bases). Germline CDR1 and CDR2: MNHEY and SVGAGI. The CDR3 sequence is 13 residues long. V was pared by 3 bases and J by 6 bases, with 9 bases between. CDR3 residues: CASSYGGINEQFF. CDR3 nucleotides: TGTGCCAGCAGTTATGGGGGGATCAATGAGCAGTTCTTC.

This clone was seen only once. The chain is built from TRBV5-1 and TRBJ1-5; TRBD1 aligns across 8 bases. Germline lookup yields CDR1 SGHRS and CDR2 YFSETQ. V dropped 3 bases and J dropped 2; count of bases not matched to a gene: 4. The CDR3 is made up of 15 amino acids. The CDR3 spells CASSSTGGGNQPQHF. The CDR3, as DNA: TGCGCCAGCAGCTCCACAGGGGGGGGCAATCAGCCCCAGCATTTT. Drawing the rest from reference TRBV5-1 and TRBJ1-5, the complete variable domain is KAGVTQTPRYLIKTRGQQVTLSCSPISGHRSVSWYQQTPGQGLQFLFEYFSETQRNKGNFPGRFSGRQFSNSRSEMNVSTLELGDSALYLCASSSTGGGNQPQHFGDGTRLSIL.

J is TRBJ1-3 and V is TRBV23-1; no clear D. TRBV23-1 is reported as an ORF; its role is uncertain. This CDR3 has 11 residues. The V end lost 7 bases, the J end lost 1 base, and 2 bases lay between the germline ends. The CDR3 spells CASISGNTIYF. In DNA form, the CDR3 reads TGCGCCAGCATATCTGGAAACACCATATATTTT.

In this sample, this clone turned up a few times. This chain connects TRBV30 to TRBJ1-2, with D unclear. The CDR3 contains 12 residues. The V and J ends lost 1 base and 6 bases respectively, with 9 bases between them. The germline V gene encodes CDR1 GTSNPN and CDR2 SVGIG (reference sequence). The CDR3 here is CAWSGMGNGYTF. For the CDR3, the DNA is TGTGCCTGGAGTGGGATGGGCAATGGCTACACCTTC.

The V call is TRBV4-3, the J call TRBJ1-1, with D unclear. CDR3 length equals 12 residues. Per the germline V gene, CDR1 is LGHNA and CDR2 is YSLEER. V was trimmed by 1 base and J by 2 bases, leaving 2 bases between them. The CDR3 loop is CASSQANTEAFF. For the CDR3, the DNA is TGCGCCAGCAGCCAAGCAAACACTGAAGCTTTCTTT.

This clone was recorded only once. The chain recombines TRBV29-1 with TRBJ1-4, with 7 bases aligning to TRBD1. From germline, CDR1 is SQVTM and CDR2 ANQGSEA. The CDR3 has 12 amino acids. Trimming took 6 bases from V and 8 from J; bases not matched to a gene: 6. CDR3 protein: CSVAWDSEKLFF. The CDR3 nucleotides are TGCAGCGTGGCTTGGGACAGCGAAAAACTGTTTTTT.

The chain is built from TRBV7-8 and TRBJ2-5; 7 bases match TRBD2. V dropped 1 base and J dropped 4; count of bases not matched to a gene: 15. This CDR3 region has 18 residues. Germline V gene lookup returns CDR1 SGHVS and CDR2 FQNEAQ. The chain's CDR3 is CASSLVVAAGSFIETQYF. The CDR3 DNA is TGTGCCAGCAGCTTAGTGGTGGCAGCGGGATCCTTTATAGAGACCCAGTACTTC.

This chain connects TRBV5-6 to TRBJ2-1, with D tentatively TRBD1 (7 bases). This CDR3 comprises 14 residues. V gave up 0 bases and J gave up 5 bases, with 9 bases separating them. Looked up from germline, CDR1 is SGHDT and CDR2 is YYEEEE. The CDR3 DNA follows: TGTGCCAGCAGCTTGGCCAGGGGGGACAATGAGCAGTTCTTC. It encodes CASSLARGDNEQFF.

V usage is TRBV10-3 and J usage is TRBJ1-5; TRBD1 agrees at 8 bases. V lost 0 bases and J lost 1; bases outside the gene matches: 2. Per the germline V gene, CDR1 is ENHRY and CDR2 is SYGVKD. This CDR3 is built from 16 residues. The CDR3 DNA sequence: TGTGCCATCAGTGAGTCGAACAGGGGGAGCAATCAGCCCCAGCATTTT. Protein product: CAISESNRGSNQPQHF.

CDR3 sequence reads: CSVEGADPSFSSGANVLTF. CDR3 DNA sequence: TGCAGCGTTGAAGGAGCAGACCCCTCTTTTAGCTCTGGGGCCAACGTCCTGACTTTC. The rearrangement uses TRBV29-1 and TRBJ2-6; D is ambiguous. The V end was cut by 1 base, the J end by 0 bases, with 19 bases between. Germline CDR1 is SQVTM and CDR2 is ANQGSEA. CDR3 size: 19 residues.

The V call is TRBV6-1, the J call TRBJ1-2; D may be TRBD1 (5 bases). CDR3 length: 13 residues. Germline V gene sequence: CDR1 MNHNS, CDR2 SASEGT. V was trimmed by 7 bases and J by 2 bases, leaving 11 bases between them. As DNA, the CDR3 is TGTGCCAGCAATCTGGACAAGAACTATGGCTACACCTTC. Translation: CASNLDKNYGYTF.

This clone appeared a single time. The chain couples TRBV5-6 to TRBJ2-5; D remains ambiguous. CDR3 length equals 14 residues. Germline CDR1 is SGHDT and CDR2 is YYEEEE. V dropped 0 bases and J dropped 5 bases, with 11 bases sitting between them. CDR3 in amino acids: CASSLESVVETQYF. The CDR3 DNA is TGTGCCAGCAGCTTGGAATCTGTGGTGGAGACCCAGTACTTC.

The CDR3 nucleotides read TGCGCCAGCAGCTTGTACGGGGGGGATAGAGGAAACACCATATATTTT. This encodes CASSLYGGDRGNTIYF. V gene TRBV5-1 combines with J gene TRBJ1-3, with a weak D call TRBD1 (5 bases). Trimming took 1 base from V and 4 from J, leaving 15 bases between them. The V gene's germline CDR1 is SGHRS and CDR2 YFSETQ. The CDR3 consists of 16 residues.

The chain links TRBV19 to TRBJ1-1; 9 positions match TRBD1. V was clipped by 5 bases and J by 0 bases; unmatched bases: 1. This CDR3 spans 14 amino acids. Germline V gene lookup returns CDR1 LNHDA and CDR2 SQIVND (reference sequence). The CDR3 protein is CASSWTGVNTEAFF. CDR3 nucleotides: TGTGCCAGTAGTTGGACAGGGGTGAACACTGAAGCTTTCTTT. Variable domain in full (rest from reference TRBV19 and TRBJ1-1): DGGITQSPKYLFRKEGQNVTLSCEQNLNHDAMYWYRQDPGQGLRLIYYSQIVNDFQKGDIAEGYSVSREKKESFPLTVTSAQKNPTAFYLCASSWTGVNTEAFFGQGTRLTVV.

The chain carries TRBV2 and TRBJ2-2; D is perhaps TRBD1 (6 bases). There are 15 residues in the CDR3. Germline V CDR1 and CDR2: SNHLY, FYNNEI. Trimming took off 7 bases at V and 5 bases at J, with 17 bases between the two ends. Here the CDR3 DNA reads TGTGCCAGCAATCTTGACAGGACCTCGACCGGGGAGCTGTTTTTT. Its translation is CASNLDRTSTGELFF.

This clone was observed a single time. The rearrangement joins TRBV7-9 to TRBJ2-7; TRBD2 aligns across 8 bases. V shed 5 bases and J 0 bases; nucleotides not matched to a gene: 18. Germline values: CDR1 SEHNR, CDR2 FQNEAQ (reference sequence). This CDR3 is built from 19 residues. The CDR3 reads CASSRNIGGRAGVSYEQYF. The CDR3 DNA follows: TGTGCCAGCAGCCGAAACATCGGCGGACGAGCGGGAGTCTCCTACGAGCAGTACTTC.

Here the CDR3 DNA reads TGTGCCAGCAGCGTGAGGACAGGGAACATCTTGAGCTCTGGGGCCAACGTCCTGACTTTC. Translation: CASSVRTGNILSSGANVLTF. The V gene is TRBV9, the J gene TRBJ2-6; TRBD1 agrees at 8 bases. CDR1 is SGDLS, CDR2 YYNGEE, per germline. The CDR3 totals 20 residues. Unmatched junction bases numbered 13, after V lost 2 bases and J lost 0 bases.

The chain employs TRBV4-1 and TRBJ1-5; 8 bases are a match to TRBD1. The CDR3 runs 15 residues. V was clipped by 5 bases and J by 3 bases; unmatched bases: 6. From germline, CDR1 is MGHRA and CDR2 YSYEKL. The CDR3 sequence: CASSSTGDPNQPQHF. The CDR3 nucleotides are TGCGCCAGCAGCTCGACAGGGGATCCCAATCAGCCCCAGCATTTT.